This T cell receptor (beta chain) was sequenced during a study of T-cell reconstitution after alpha-beta-depleted transplantation in children. The library targeted TCRbeta and was prepared with unique molecular identifiers. In TCRdb, the PCR reads were re-called with MiXCR into one record per CDR3 protein. The table shows approximately 510,000 distinct CDR3 sequences, with 15% to 20% occurring only once. This CDR3 is built from 13 residues. Trimming cost V 6 bases and J 5 bases; bases outside gene matches: 6. Germline CDR1 reads SNHLY; CDR2 reads FYNNEI. The rearrangement uses TRBV2 and TRBJ2-5; 7 bases map to TRBD1. The origin of this receptor is a human donor who donated a stem cell graft to a child with acute lymphoblastic leukemia. Sequencing was performed on PBMCs from the stem cell graft donor, taken from the stem cell graft. In nucleotides, the CDR3 is TGTGCCAGCAGGACAGGGTACGTCGAGACCCAGTACTTC. The encoded protein is CASRTGYVETQYF.